The 24 T cell receptor beta chains below were found in one sample sequenced in a study of T cell responses to AZD1222 COVID-19 vaccine. Using immunoSEQ multiplex PCR, the repertoire was profiled, and TCRdb retains in-frame clones only, with some absent. The sample consists of 55,000 to 75,000 clones, 75% to 85% of them appearing once. The sample here was peripheral blood, taken on day 0 of MenACWY control vaccination. These receptors were obtained from an adult in good health.

The chain has TRBV7-6 and TRBJ2-2, with 7 bases that match TRBD1. This CDR3 has 15 residues. CDR1 and CDR2 (germline): SGHVS, FNYEAQ. The V gene end was trimmed by 4 bases and the J gene end by 4 bases; junction bases not matched to a gene: 6. This CDR3 is CASSSPTGSTGELFF. The CDR3 DNA follows: TGTGCCAGCAGCTCCCCGACAGGGAGCACCGGGGAGCTGTTTTTT.

V gene TRBV27 combines with J gene TRBJ1-1; TRBD1 is a possible D gene (6 bases). The germline V gene has CDR1 MNHEY and CDR2 SMNVEV (reference sequence). The CDR3 is 13 amino acids. V was shortened by 4 bases and J by 7 bases, with 13 bases between the two germline ends. In nucleotides, the CDR3 is TGTGCCAGCAGTTCCGGGCAGGGGAGTGAAGCTTTCTTT. Its translation: CASSSGQGSEAFF.

This clone was found a few times. V is TRBV11-2 and J is TRBJ1-4, with D perhaps TRBD1 (5 bases). The CDR3 spans 16 residues. Germline V gene data show CDR1 as SGHAT and CDR2 as FQNNGV. Trimming took off 2 bases at V and 3 bases at J, with 13 bases between the two ends. In DNA, the CDR3 is TGTGCCAGCAGCTTACTGGGACTCGGGGCTAATGAAAAACTGTTTTTT. Amino acids: CASSLLGLGANEKLFF. The full variable domain, completed using reference TRBV11-2 and TRBJ1-4, is EAGVAQSPRYKIIEKRQSVAFWCNPISGHATLYWYQQILGQGPKLLIQFQNNGVVDDSQLPKDRFSAERLKGVDSTLKIQPAKLEDSAVYLCASSLLGLGANEKLFFGSGTQLSVL.

The chain couples TRBV7-3 to TRBJ2-3; weak D call: TRBD2 (6 bases). CDR1 is SGHTA, CDR2 FQGTGA, per germline. The germline V and J ends were trimmed by 3 bases and 0 bases, with 7 bases remaining between them. CDR3 length equals 14 residues. The CDR3 sequence is CASSLSGSTDTQYF. In DNA, the CDR3 is TGTGCCAGCAGCTTGAGCGGGAGCACAGATACGCAGTATTTT.

The chain links TRBV28 to TRBJ1-5; 9 bases line up with TRBD1. Losses at the gene ends were 4 bases for V and 7 bases for J; bases not matched to a gene: 11. The CDR3 contains 16 residues. Germline values: CDR1 MDHEN, CDR2 SYDVKM. CDR3 nucleotide sequence: TGTGCCAGCAGTTCGGCGGGACAGGGCTTCGGGCAGCCCCAGCATTTT. This codes for CASSSAGQGFGQPQHF.

This chain connects TRBV5-8 to TRBJ2-3; D uncertain. The germline V and J ends were trimmed by 4 bases and 1 base, with 7 bases remaining between them. CDR1 and CDR2 (germline): SGHTS, YDEGEE. This CDR3 has 13 amino acids. The CDR3 protein is CASSAPGTDTQYF. CDR3 in DNA: TGTGCCAGCAGCGCCCCCGGCACAGATACGCAGTATTTT.

V usage is TRBV5-1 and J usage is TRBJ2-2; D is perhaps TRBD1 (5 bases). The V gene's germline CDR1 is SGHRS and CDR2 YFSETQ. Trimming removed 9 bases from V and 4 bases from J, with 22 bases in between. This CDR3 has 16 amino acids. The CDR3 region has the DNA TGCGCCACAAGCCTGGTAGCTGGGGCGAGCACCGGGGAGCTGTTTTTT. Protein: CATSLVAGASTGELFF.

The CDR3 sequence: CASSLAHGDQAFF. CDR3 coding DNA: TGTGCCAGCAGCTTAGCTCACGGAGACCAAGCTTTCTTT. The gene calls are TRBV11-3 and TRBJ1-1, with no clear D. The CDR3 is made up of 13 amino acids. Trimming removed 1 base at V and 9 bases at J, with 12 bases between. Germline-derived CDR1 and CDR2 are SGHNT and YENEEA.

This clone appeared a single time. The chain employs TRBV4-1 and TRBJ2-5; D is tentatively TRBD1 or TRBD2 (5 bases each). V was pared by 0 bases and J by 4 bases, with 15 bases between. This CDR3 has 16 residues. CDR1 is MGHRA and CDR2 is YSYEKL in the germline V gene. The DNA for the CDR3 is TGCGCCAGCAGCCAAGAGGGTGGACCGAGGGGAGAGACCCAGTACTTC. This gives the protein CASSQEGGPRGETQYF.

This chain joins TRBV20-1 and TRBJ1-1; TRBD1 is a possible D gene (6 bases). The CDR3 runs 11 residues. V was shortened by 3 bases and J by 8 bases, with 10 bases between the two germline ends. CDR1 DFQATT and CDR2 SNEGSKA come from the germline V gene (reference sequence). Written as DNA, the CDR3 is TGCAGTGCTAGTCCGGGGACAGAAGCTTTCTTT. It specifies CSASPGTEAFF.

This clone was counted only a few times. The DNA for the CDR3 is TGTGCCAGCAGTTCGGCTGAGACCCAGTACTTC. Protein sequence: CASSSAETQYF. This chain connects TRBV6-2 or TRBV6-3 to TRBJ2-5; D not certain. Germline lookup yields CDR1 MNHEY and CDR2 SVGEGT. The CDR3 loop spans 11 amino acids. The V gene lost 4 bases and the J gene lost 5 bases, with 5 bases spanning the gap.

The chain carries TRBV28 and TRBJ2-3; D is ambiguous. The germline V gene encodes CDR1 MDHEN and CDR2 SYDVKM. CDR3 length equals 12 residues. Trimming took 4 bases from V and 2 from J, leaving 4 bases between them. CDR3 sequence (DNA): TGTGCCAGCAGTTCAAACACAGATACGCAGTATTTT. It encodes CASSSNTDTQYF.

The chain has TRBV19 and TRBJ1-5, with D uncertain. The V gene lost 4 bases and the J gene lost 0 bases, with 7 bases spanning the gap. The CDR3 has 14 residues. Germline loops: CDR1 LNHDA, CDR2 SQIVND (reference sequence). The CDR3 DNA sequence: TGTGCCAGTAGTAAGGCGGGTAGCAATCAGCCCCAGCATTTT. It specifies CASSKAGSNQPQHF. The full variable domain, completed using reference TRBV19 and TRBJ1-5, is DGGITQSPKYLFRKEGQNVTLSCEQNLNHDAMYWYRQDPGQGLRLIYYSQIVNDFQKGDIAEGYSVSREKKESFPLTVTSAQKNPTAFYLCASSKAGSNQPQHFGDGTRLSIL.

The chain uses TRBV29-1 and TRBJ2-1; D gene ambiguous. Trimming stripped 4 bases from V and 6 bases from J, with 13 bases between. CDR3 length: 13 residues. The germline V gene has CDR1 SQVTM and CDR2 ANQGSEA. The CDR3 nucleotides read TGCAGCGTTGCTACAGCCCGATTCAATGAGCAGTTCTTC. Its protein is CSVATARFNEQFF.

This clone was seen only a few times. CDR3 residues: CASSTGETSPLHF. CDR3 bases: TGTGCCAGCTCAACAGGGGAAACTTCACCCCTCCACTTT. The rearrangement links TRBV18 to TRBJ1-6, with 7 bases that match TRBD1. The V and J ends lost 5 bases and 9 bases, in that order; junction bases with no gene match: 4. This CDR3 is 13 amino acids long. Germline V lookup: CDR1 KGHSH, CDR2 LQKENI.

The V gene is TRBV2, the J gene TRBJ2-5, with D possibly called TRBD1 or TRBD2 (5 bases each). V was trimmed by 7 bases and J by 7 bases, leaving 19 bases between them. Germline lookup yields CDR1 SNHLY and CDR2 FYNNEI. The CDR3 covers 14 residues. CDR3: CASTPDRGRGTQYF. CDR3 coding DNA: TGTGCCAGCACACCAGATAGGGGACGGGGGACCCAGTACTTC.

The rearrangement links TRBV5-1 to TRBJ1-2; D remains unclear. The CDR3 spans 14 residues. Germline loops: CDR1 SGHRS, CDR2 YFSETQ. V lost 3 bases, J lost 2 bases, and 11 bases lay in between. CDR3 amino acids: CASSYGAVNYGYTF. The CDR3 DNA reads as TGCGCCAGCAGCTACGGAGCAGTCAACTATGGCTACACCTTC. Drawing the rest from reference TRBV5-1 and TRBJ1-2, the complete variable domain is KAGVTQTPRYLIKTRGQQVTLSCSPISGHRSVSWYQQTPGQGLQFLFEYFSETQRNKGNFPGRFSGRQFSNSRSEMNVSTLELGDSALYLCASSYGAVNYGYTFGSGTRLTVV.

The chain couples TRBV6-5 to TRBJ2-2, with D hard to call. Germline-derived CDR1 and CDR2 are MNHEY and SVGAGI. The CDR3 contains 13 residues. V lost 5 bases, J lost 6 bases, and 10 bases lay in between. The CDR3 is CASSLLAPGELFF. DNA for the CDR3: TGTGCCAGCAGTCTCTTGGCGCCCGGGGAGCTGTTTTTT.

The chain is built from TRBV6-5 and TRBJ1-2; possibly TRBD1 for D (5 bases). CDR1 and CDR2 from the germline V gene are MNHEY and SVGAGI. The ends were cut back, 6 bases at V and 7 bases at J, with 18 bases in the middle. The CDR3 has 14 amino acids. CDR3 nucleotide sequence: TGTGCCAGCAGATCCACAGGTCTGTCTTCTGGCTACACCTTC. This sequence encodes CASRSTGLSSGYTF.

V is TRBV30 and J is TRBJ1-2; perhaps TRBD1 as D (5 bases). This CDR3 is built from 12 residues. The germline V and J ends were trimmed by 8 bases and 4 bases, with 14 bases remaining between them. CDR1 is GTSNPN and CDR2 is SVGIG in the germline V gene (reference sequence). In nucleotides, the CDR3 is TGTGCCGGGACCCAGGGCCTCTATGGCTACACCTTC. Protein: CAGTQGLYGYTF.

This clone has a single count. This chain uses TRBV11-2 with TRBJ1-5; maybe TRBD1 (6 bases). The V and J ends lost 0 bases and 6 bases respectively, with 9 bases between them. The length of the CDR3 is 14 residues. Germline values: CDR1 SGHAT, CDR2 FQNNGV. CDR3 amino acids: CASSLDGGPQPQHF. The CDR3 DNA is TGTGCCAGCAGCTTAGATGGGGGGCCTCAGCCCCAGCATTTT.

CDR3 in amino acids: CASSLGGTETQYF. The CDR3 DNA sequence: TGTGCCAGCAGTTTGGGGGGAACAGAGACCCAGTACTTC. The rearrangement links TRBV6-5 to TRBJ2-5; D is perhaps TRBD2 (6 bases). Germline loops: CDR1 MNHEY, CDR2 SVGAGI. The CDR3 spans 13 residues. Trimming took off 4 bases at V and 4 bases at J, with 10 bases between the two ends.

The genes are TRBV2 and TRBJ2-3, with D hard to call. The germline gives CDR1 SNHLY, CDR2 FYNNEI. V dropped 4 bases and J dropped 6 bases, with 8 bases sitting between them. The length of the CDR3 is 12 residues. CDR3 DNA: TGTGCCAGCAGTGTGGTTCAGGATACGCAGTATTTT. This sequence encodes CASSVVQDTQYF.

The V gene is TRBV5-6, the J gene TRBJ1-1; D not resolved. The CDR3 length is 11 residues. Germline assignment: CDR1 SGHDT and CDR2 YYEEEE. V lost 0 bases and J lost 8, with 5 bases in between. In DNA, the CDR3 is TGTGCCAGCAGCTTGGAGACCGAAGCTTTCTTT. Amino acids: CASSLETEAFF.